The 21 T cell receptor beta chains listed next were all sequenced from one sample in a study of T cell changes during pregnancy in multiple sclerosis. The protocol was immunoSEQ multiplex PCR, while the TCRdb copy is restricted to in-frame clones and leaves out a portion. The sample lists 100,000 or so clones, 85% to 95% seen once, with 2% to 2.5% in the top ten. Material: peripheral blood, obtained in the third trimester of pregnancy. Receptors originate from a female donor with multiple sclerosis, enrolled in a pregnancy study.

The chain recombines TRBV18 with TRBJ2-7; 8 bases are a match to TRBD1. CDR1 is KGHSH and CDR2 is LQKENI in the germline V gene. The CDR3 contains 16 residues. Unmatched junction bases numbered 8, after V lost 3 bases and J lost 1 base. This CDR3 reads CASSPTRTGTSYEQYF. CDR3 DNA: TGTGCCAGCTCACCGACTAGGACAGGGACTTCCTACGAGCAGTACTTC.

V and J are TRBV2 and TRBJ2-1; 8 bases match TRBD2. CDR1 is SNHLY, CDR2 FYNNEI, per germline. There are 15 residues in the CDR3. Trimming at V came to 6 bases and at J to 5 bases, leaving 9 bases not matched to a gene. CDR3: CASSRARGGNNEQFF. In DNA, the CDR3 is TGTGCCAGCAGCCGCGCGCGCGGGGGGAACAATGAGCAGTTCTTC.

The chain couples TRBV28 to TRBJ2-5, with a tentative D call TRBD2 (6 bases). The germline gives CDR1 MDHEN, CDR2 SYDVKM. This CDR3 comprises 13 residues. V gave up 8 bases and J gave up 4 bases, with 14 bases separating them. In DNA form, the CDR3 reads TGTGCCAGCCAACCTGTCGGGGGAGAGACCCAGTACTTC. Residues: CASQPVGGETQYF.

This chain connects TRBV29-1 to TRBJ1-3; D unresolved. The CDR3 consists of 14 residues. Trimming took off 7 bases at V and 2 bases at J, with 15 bases between the two ends. Germline V gene data show CDR1 as SQVTM and CDR2 as ANQGSEA. This chain's CDR3 is CSASGSGPGNTIYF. In DNA, the CDR3 is TGCAGCGCCTCTGGCAGTGGCCCTGGAAACACCATATATTTT.

V usage is TRBV5-5 and J usage is TRBJ1-2; possibly TRBD1 for D (5 bases). The germline V and J ends were trimmed by 2 bases and 5 bases, with 19 bases remaining between them. Germline CDR1 and CDR2: SGHKS and YYEKEE (reference sequence). This CDR3 spans 16 amino acids. The CDR3 protein is CASSLLVQDSIYGYTF. The CDR3 nucleotides are TGTGCCAGCAGCTTACTTGTGCAAGACAGTATTTATGGCTACACCTTC.

The chain joins TRBV6-5 to TRBJ1-5; 9 bases are shared with TRBD1. The trim removed 10 bases at V and 2 bases at J, leaving 3 bases unmatched. CDR1 is MNHEY, CDR2 SVGAGI, per germline. The CDR3 sequence is 13 residues long. For the CDR3, the DNA is TGTGCCACCCGGGACAGGGGCAATCAGCCCCAGCATTTT. It translates to CATRDRGNQPQHF.

The chain combines TRBV28 with TRBJ1-5; D is unresolved. CDR1 MDHEN and CDR2 SYDVKM come from the germline V gene. The CDR3 is made up of 16 amino acids. V gave up 4 bases and J gave up 2 bases, with 15 bases separating them. The CDR3 reads CASSSRAGLGNQPQHF. The CDR3 nucleotides read TGTGCCAGCAGTTCAAGGGCGGGGTTAGGCAATCAGCCCCAGCATTTT.

The chain is built from TRBV9 and TRBJ2-2, with D possibly being TRBD2 (6 bases). V lost 0 bases, J lost 8 bases, and 14 bases lay in between. The germline CDR1 and CDR2 sequences are SGDLS and YYNGEE. This CDR3 contains 15 residues. The CDR3 DNA reads TGTGCCAGCAGCGTAGCCCTCTTCGGAGGGGGGGAGCTGTTTTTT. Translated, it gives CASSVALFGGGELFF.

This chain connects TRBV5-1 to TRBJ2-3, with D unclear. The CDR3 loop spans 14 amino acids. CDR1 is SGHRS, CDR2 YFSETQ, per germline. Trimming stripped 0 bases from V and 2 bases from J, with 7 bases between. As DNA, the CDR3 is TGCGCCAGCAGCTTGGCCCACTACACAGATACGCAGTATTTT. Translation gives CASSLAHYTDTQYF.

The rearrangement joins TRBV19 to TRBJ1-5; D not certain. Germline V gene lookup returns CDR1 LNHDA and CDR2 SQIVND (reference sequence). V dropped 9 bases and J dropped 2 bases, with 17 bases sitting between them. The CDR3 covers 15 residues. The CDR3 protein is CASGGKPGGNQPQHF. CDR3 coding DNA: TGTGCCAGCGGAGGAAAGCCGGGTGGCAATCAGCCCCAGCATTTT.

V is TRBV4-2 and J is TRBJ2-7, with TRBD2 matching 10 bases. Germline CDR1 is LGHNA and CDR2 is YNFKEQ. The CDR3 totals 16 residues. Trimming removed 5 bases from V and 4 bases from J; junction bases left unmatched: 11. The CDR3 reads CASSTESWTSGYEQYF. CDR3 in DNA: TGTGCCAGCAGCACCGAGTCGTGGACTAGCGGATACGAGCAGTACTTC.

The V gene is TRBV28, the J gene TRBJ2-3, with D possibly TRBD1 on 5 matching bases. V lost 10 bases, J lost 2 bases, and 13 bases lay in between. CDR3 size: 13 residues. Germline V gene lookup returns CDR1 MDHEN and CDR2 SYDVKM. The chain's CDR3 is CAIYKGNTDTQYF. CDR3 coding DNA: TGTGCCATATACAAGGGGAACACAGATACGCAGTATTTT.

The chain joins TRBV7-6 to TRBJ2-5; 11 nucleotides line up with TRBD2. CDR1 is SGHVS, CDR2 FNYEAQ, per germline. V shed 5 bases, J shed 5 bases, and the junction held 10 bases outside the gene matches. This CDR3 contains 16 residues. The chain's CDR3 is CASSPRVAGGPETQYF. In DNA, the CDR3 is TGTGCCAGCAGCCCCCGGGTAGCGGGAGGGCCGGAGACCCAGTACTTC.

The V call is TRBV5-6, the J call TRBJ2-3; maybe TRBD2 (6 bases). CDR3 length: 16 residues. Between the trimmed V and J ends, which lost 2 bases and 2 bases, there was a span of 15 bases. Germline CDR1 reads SGHDT; CDR2 reads YYEEEE. CDR3 nucleotide sequence: TGTGCCAGCAGCTTTCTTCGCGGGAAGAACACAGATACGCAGTATTTT. Protein product: CASSFLRGKNTDTQYF.

The chain employs TRBV2 and TRBJ2-7; 10 nucleotides agree with TRBD1. Germline V CDR1 and CDR2: SNHLY, FYNNEI. V gave up 6 bases and J gave up 2 bases; unmatched junction bases: 7. The length of the CDR3 is 15 residues. The CDR3, as DNA: TGTGCCAGCAGCGACGGACAGGGGGGGGCCTACGAGCAGTACTTC. Protein product: CASSDGQGGAYEQYF.

This chain links TRBV7-3 with TRBJ1-1, with TRBD1 matching 10 bases. Germline V gene data show CDR1 as SGHTA and CDR2 as FQGTGA. V gave up 0 bases and J gave up 3 bases; unmatched junction bases: 4. The CDR3 contains 16 residues. CDR3 amino acids: CASSLTPDRGDTEAFF. The CDR3 coding sequence is TGTGCCAGCAGCTTAACCCCGGACAGGGGGGACACTGAAGCTTTCTTT.

The rearrangement uses TRBV7-9 and TRBJ1-4, with a tentative D call TRBD1 (6 bases). Germline V gives CDR1 SEHNR, CDR2 FQNEAQ (reference sequence). V was shortened by 4 bases and J by 4 bases, with 16 bases between the two germline ends. The CDR3 runs 16 residues. This chain's CDR3 is CASSSKSDRRNEKLFF. As DNA, the CDR3 is TGTGCCAGCAGCTCGAAGTCAGACAGGCGTAATGAAAAACTGTTTTTT.

The chain has TRBV6-1 and TRBJ2-7; 8 positions agree with TRBD2. This CDR3 is built from 15 residues. The J segment lost 5 bases and the V segment lost 5 bases, leaving 11 bases of the junction unmatched. The germline gives CDR1 MNHNS, CDR2 SASEGT. The CDR3 protein is CASSPLAGTPNEQYF. In nucleotides, the CDR3 is TGTGCCAGCAGTCCTCTAGCGGGTACCCCAAACGAGCAGTACTTC.

The chain joins TRBV11-2 to TRBJ2-1; D not resolved. Trimming cost V 6 bases and J 2 bases, with 14 bases left between them. Germline V gene lookup returns CDR1 SGHAT and CDR2 FQNNGV. This CDR3 is built from 15 residues. The CDR3 here is CASSYLFITYNEQFF. For the CDR3, the DNA is TGTGCCAGCAGTTATCTATTTATCACCTACAATGAGCAGTTCTTC.

This clone showed up just once. The chain recombines TRBV5-1 with TRBJ2-3; TRBD1 might be the D (6 bases). Germline CDR1 SGHRS, CDR2 YFSETQ. This CDR3 has 16 residues. V lost 4 bases to trimming and J lost 5 bases, with 20 bases between them. This CDR3 reads CASSLEGRGKGDTQYF. CDR3 nucleotides: TGCGCCAGCAGCCTTGAGGGAAGGGGGAAGGGAGATACGCAGTATTTT.

V and J are TRBV5-1 and TRBJ1-4, with TRBD1 as a possible D gene (6 bases). The germline V gene has CDR1 SGHRS and CDR2 YFSETQ. The CDR3 runs to 16 residues. V lost 3 bases and J lost 7, with 19 bases in between. DNA of the CDR3: TGCGCCAGCAGCTACGGGCTACAGGGTTTAGGTGAAAAACTGTTTTTT. This gives the protein CASSYGLQGLGEKLFF.